These 26 T cell receptor beta chains originate from one sample sequenced in a study of blood T cell repertoires in COVID-19. Some clones are missing from TCRdb's copy, which holds only in-frame ones; the method was immunoSEQ multiplex PCR. The sample consists of more than 40,000 clones, about 88% of them appearing once. The specimen was PBMCs or T cells enriched from blood (not recorded which). These receptor sequences come from a woman aged 45-65 years who had recovered from COVID-19.

The rearrangement joins TRBV18 to TRBJ2-2; D perhaps matches TRBD1 (5 bases). V dropped 0 bases and J dropped 3 bases, with 14 bases sitting between them. The germline V gene has CDR1 KGHSH and CDR2 LQKENI. The CDR3 runs 17 residues. In DNA, the CDR3 is TGTGCCAGCTCACCACCGTACTCAGGGTCGTACACCGGGGAGCTGTTTTTT. Amino acids: CASSPPYSGSYTGELFF.

This clone was counted only a few times. The chain links TRBV6-5 to TRBJ1-2; 7 bases are a match to TRBD1. The ends lost 5 bases at V and 4 bases at J; junction bases unmatched: 4. This CDR3 is built from 13 residues. From germline, CDR1 is MNHEY and CDR2 SVGAGI. Written as DNA, the CDR3 is TGTGCCAGCAGTCCGCAGGGGGGCTATGGCTACACCTTC. Its translation: CASSPQGGYGYTF.

This clone was detected only once. CDR3 DNA: TGTGCCAGCAGGCCCGGGACTAGCAGTTACAATGAGCAGTTCTTC. It encodes CASRPGTSSYNEQFF. J is TRBJ2-1 and V is TRBV9, with 9 bases matching TRBD2. Trimming cost V 5 bases and J 4 bases; bases outside gene matches: 7. The germline gives CDR1 SGDLS, CDR2 YYNGEE. The CDR3 consists of 15 residues.

This clone occurred a few times. The chain carries TRBV27 and TRBJ2-2; 8 bases line up with TRBD2. The CDR3 spans 14 residues. Trimming cost V 4 bases and J 9 bases; bases outside gene matches: 7. Germline values: CDR1 MNHEY, CDR2 SMNVEV (reference sequence). The CDR3 region is CASSSLTGGRELFF. Here the CDR3 DNA reads TGTGCCAGCAGTTCCCTGACGGGGGGGAGGGAGCTGTTTTTT.

This chain joins TRBV6-5 and TRBJ2-1; TRBD1 aligns across 9 bases. Germline values: CDR1 MNHEY, CDR2 SVGAGI. CDR3 length equals 15 residues. Losses at the gene ends were 0 bases for V and 7 bases for J; bases not matched to a gene: 4. CDR3 coding DNA: TGTGCCAGCAGTTACTCCGACAGGGGGAGTAATGAGCAGTTCTTC. This gives the protein CASSYSDRGSNEQFF.

The chain joins TRBV7-2 to TRBJ2-6; a weak D match, TRBD1 (5 bases). This CDR3 is built from 15 residues. Germline V gives CDR1 SGHTA, CDR2 FQGNSA. The germline V and J ends were trimmed by 6 bases and 7 bases, with 16 bases remaining between them. The CDR3 sequence is CASSRQSALANVLTF. The DNA of the CDR3 is TGTGCCAGCAGTCGACAGTCGGCCCTCGCCAACGTCCTGACTTTC.

The V gene is TRBV9, the J gene TRBJ1-4; TRBD1 agrees at 8 bases. The CDR3 runs to 15 residues. V shed 3 bases and J 8 bases; nucleotides not matched to a gene: 9. Germline values: CDR1 SGDLS, CDR2 YYNGEE. CDR3: CASSAGQGRVEKLFF. In nucleotides, the CDR3 is TGTGCCAGCAGCGCCGGACAGGGAAGGGTCGAAAAACTGTTTTTT.

The chain carries TRBV12-5 and TRBJ2-7; tentatively, D is TRBD2 (5 bases). The CDR3 is 15 amino acids. Germline loops: CDR1 LGHNT, CDR2 FRNRAP. V dropped 0 bases and J dropped 7 bases, with 16 bases sitting between them. The CDR3 reads CASGLVPETTREQYF. The CDR3 bases are TGTGCTAGTGGTTTGGTGCCAGAGACTACGAGGGAGCAGTACTTC.

V is TRBV7-2 and J is TRBJ2-3; TRBD2 is a possible D gene (6 bases). The V end was cut by 5 bases, the J end by 2 bases, with 14 bases between. The CDR3 consists of 15 residues. Germline values: CDR1 SGHTA, CDR2 FQGNSA. CDR3 sequence (DNA): TGTGCCAGCAGCAGGTCGGGACTCCTCACAGATACGCAGTATTTT. It yields the protein CASSRSGLLTDTQYF.

The CDR3 here is CASSIDLGGSTDTQYF. Here the CDR3 DNA reads TGTGCCAGTAGTATAGATCTCGGGGGAAGCACAGATACGCAGTATTTT. The chain couples TRBV19 to TRBJ2-3; a possible D gene is TRBD2 (6 bases). The V end was cut by 0 bases, the J end by 0 bases, with 10 bases between. This CDR3 spans 16 amino acids. Germline CDR1 and CDR2: LNHDA and SQIVND (reference sequence).

The chain uses TRBV4-3 and TRBJ1-6; D is possibly TRBD1 (5 bases). The V end was cut by 4 bases, the J end by 11 bases, with 12 bases between. Germline V lookup: CDR1 LGHNA, CDR2 YSLEER. CDR3 length: 13 residues. CDR3 nucleotides: TGCGCCAGCAGCCTGGAATCGGGGGCACCCCTCCACTTT. This codes for CASSLESGAPLHF.

This clone has just a few counts. V and J are TRBV27 and TRBJ2-7; D may be TRBD1 (5 bases). Germline V gene data show CDR1 as MNHEY and CDR2 as SMNVEV (reference sequence). Between the trimmed V and J ends, which lost 3 bases and 0 bases, there was a span of 6 bases. This CDR3 contains 13 residues. CDR3 nucleotide sequence: TGTGCCAGCAGTTTGGACAACTCCTACGAGCAGTACTTC. It translates to CASSLDNSYEQYF.

This chain links TRBV11-2 with TRBJ2-1; 7 bases line up with TRBD1. J was trimmed by 1 base and V by 5 bases; bases with no gene match: 5. Germline V gene sequence: CDR1 SGHAT, CDR2 FQNNGV. The CDR3 contains 15 residues. In nucleotides, the CDR3 is TGTGCCAGCAGCCTTAGGGACAGTTCCTACAATGAGCAGTTCTTC. Residues: CASSLRDSSYNEQFF.

The chain combines TRBV3-1 (or the pseudogene TRBV3-2) with TRBJ2-1; TRBD2 aligns across 8 bases. In germline, CDR1 is LGHDT, CDR2 YNNKEL (reference sequence). V lost 4 bases to trimming and J lost 5 bases; unmatched junction nucleotides: 10. CDR3 size: 16 residues. The CDR3 DNA is TGTGCCAGCAGCCCCCTAGTTAGCGGGACTCACAATGAGCAGTTCTTC. Translation gives CASSPLVSGTHNEQFF.

This sequence joins TRBV5-1 and TRBJ2-7; 7 bases line up with TRBD2. V shed 4 bases and J 3 bases; nucleotides not matched to a gene: 13. The CDR3 length is 16 residues. Germline CDR1 reads SGHRS; CDR2 reads YFSETQ. The CDR3 DNA follows: TGCGCCAGCAGCCTGGGAGGGAGTGCGGGATACTACGAGCAGTACTTC. Residues: CASSLGGSAGYYEQYF.

The chain recombines TRBV9 with TRBJ2-1; 7 nucleotides agree with TRBD2. The CDR3 loop spans 15 amino acids. V dropped 5 bases and J dropped 6; count of bases not matched to a gene: 11. The V gene's germline CDR1 is SGDLS and CDR2 YYNGEE. The CDR3 sequence: CASRPPSGALNEQFF. CDR3 DNA sequence: TGTGCCAGCAGGCCCCCGAGCGGGGCACTCAATGAGCAGTTCTTC.

This clone appeared a single time. The chain employs TRBV23-1 and TRBJ1-1; possibly TRBD1 for D (6 bases). TRBV23-1 belongs to the ORF category, with a function that is uncertain. The CDR3 consists of 14 residues. Trimming removed 2 bases from V and 0 bases from J, with 7 bases in between. CDR3 sequence (DNA): TGCGCCAGCAGTCAAAGGGACATGAACACTGAAGCTTTCTTT. Translated: CASSQRDMNTEAFF.

V and J are TRBV27 and TRBJ2-1; 8 bases agree with TRBD2. Germline V gives CDR1 MNHEY, CDR2 SMNVEV (reference sequence). Germline trimming cut 6 bases from V and 4 bases from J; bases unmatched to any gene: 8. This CDR3 is built from 15 residues. CDR3 amino acids: CASRPTSGTYNEQFF. The DNA for the CDR3 is TGTGCCAGCAGGCCTACTAGCGGCACATACAATGAGCAGTTCTTC.

The chain is built from TRBV6-2 or TRBV6-3 and TRBJ2-2; D is unclear. This CDR3 has 13 residues. V lost 0 bases, J lost 7 bases, and 6 bases lay in between. Germline lookup yields CDR1 MNHEY and CDR2 SVGEGT. CDR3 amino acids: CASSYSFRGELFF. The CDR3 nucleotides read TGTGCCAGCAGTTACTCGTTCCGCGGGGAGCTGTTTTTT.

This clone has just one count. The CDR3 nucleotides read TGCGCCAGCAGCCAAGATCCCACGGGGGATGGCTACACCTTC. Protein product: CASSQDPTGDGYTF. The J gene is TRBJ1-2, the V gene TRBV4-3; D perhaps matches TRBD1 (5 bases). The CDR3 runs 14 residues. Germline CDR1 is LGHNA and CDR2 is YSLEER. The V end was cut by 0 bases, the J end by 6 bases, with 11 bases between.

The chain combines TRBV6-2 or TRBV6-3 with TRBJ2-1; 13 nucleotides match TRBD2. Germline V gives CDR1 MNHEY, CDR2 SVGEGT. The CDR3 runs 17 residues. J was trimmed by 9 bases and V by 6 bases; bases with no gene match: 14. CDR3 region: CASSPGRLAGGTIEQFF. CDR3 DNA: TGTGCCAGCAGCCCCGGGAGACTAGCGGGAGGAACGATTGAGCAGTTCTTC.

Regarding this clone: At one of its ends the junction is not consistent with the germline gene, which may arise from a read error. The V call is TRBV4-1, the J call TRBJ2-2; 12 positions match TRBD2. From germline, CDR1 is MGHRA and CDR2 YSYEKL. The CDR3 has 19 residues. As DNA, the CDR3 is TGCCCCAGCAGCCGACAGAGTTCCTCTAGCGGGAGGGCCCCCGGGGAGCTGTTTTTT. Amino acids: CPSSRQSSSSGRAPGELFF.

The chain combines TRBV5-1 with TRBJ2-7; 8 nucleotides line up with TRBD1. Germline trimming cut 6 bases from V and 2 bases from J; bases unmatched to any gene: 7. Germline CDR1 SGHRS, CDR2 YFSETQ. The CDR3 is made up of 14 amino acids. The DNA of the CDR3 is TGCGCCAGCAAAAATACAGGGGGGACCTACGAGCAGTACTTC. Its translation is CASKNTGGTYEQYF.

This chain uses TRBV7-2 with TRBJ2-5, with 14 bases fitting TRBD2. The V and J ends lost 3 bases and 4 bases, in that order; junction bases with no gene match: 4. This CDR3 contains 16 residues. Germline CDR1 SGHTA, CDR2 FQGNSA. CDR3 nucleotides: TGTGCCAGCAGCTTTGGACTAGCGGGAGGCCTAGAGACCCAGTACTTC. It codes for CASSFGLAGGLETQYF.

This chain joins TRBV19 and TRBJ1-5, with 7 bases fitting TRBD1. CDR3 length equals 20 residues. Per the germline V gene, CDR1 is LNHDA and CDR2 is SQIVND (reference sequence). V trimming: 5 bases; J trimming: 0 bases; junction bases outside the gene matches: 19. The CDR3 DNA is TGTGCCAGTAGTTTTTCTTTTGTACAGGGGAGCTGGACTAGCAATCAGCCCCAGCATTTT. Its translation: CASSFSFVQGSWTSNQPQHF. The whole variable domain, remainder taken from reference TRBV19 and TRBJ1-5, is DGGITQSPKYLFRKEGQNVTLSCEQNLNHDAMYWYRQDPGQGLRLIYYSQIVNDFQKGDIAEGYSVSREKKESFPLTVTSAQKNPTAFYLCASSFSFVQGSWTSNQPQHFGDGTRLSIL.

The chain carries TRBV7-8 and TRBJ2-7, with no clear D. From germline, CDR1 is SGHVS and CDR2 FQNEAQ. The germline V and J ends were trimmed by 3 bases and 3 bases, with 12 bases remaining between them. The CDR3 loop spans 14 amino acids. The CDR3 reads CASSLREQSYEQYF. CDR3 sequence (DNA): TGTGCCAGCAGCTTGCGTGAACAGAGCTACGAGCAGTACTTC.